This T cell receptor (beta chain) is drawn from a study of early T cells in non-severe SARS-CoV-2 infection. Germline V gene lookup returns CDR1 MDHEN and CDR2 SYDVKM. The CDR3 length is 13 residues. The germline V and J ends were trimmed by 7 bases and 5 bases, with 13 bases remaining between them. MiXCR was run by TCRdb on the 5' RACE reads, yielding one entry per CDR3 protein. The sample has tens of thousands of distinct CDR3 sequences; 5.7% are singletons. This clonotype was observed at least ten times. This receptor was taken from an adult who was a healthcare worker with PCR-confirmed SARS-CoV-2 infection or an uninfected control (not recorded which). The source material was whole blood. The V call is TRBV28, the J call TRBJ2-3, with D possibly being TRBD1 or TRBD2 (7 bases each). CDR3 amino acids: CASTRGGRDTQYF. CDR3 sequence (DNA): TGTGCCAGCACCAGGGGGGGCCGAGATACGCAGTATTTT.